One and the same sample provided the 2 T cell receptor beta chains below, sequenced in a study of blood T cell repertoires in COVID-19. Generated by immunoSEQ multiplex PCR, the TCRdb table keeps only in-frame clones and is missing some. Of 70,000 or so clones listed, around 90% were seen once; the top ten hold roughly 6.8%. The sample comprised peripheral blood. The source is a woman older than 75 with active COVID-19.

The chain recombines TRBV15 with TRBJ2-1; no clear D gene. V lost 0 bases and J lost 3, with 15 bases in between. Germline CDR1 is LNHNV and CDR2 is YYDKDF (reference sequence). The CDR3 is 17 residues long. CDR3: CATSRDWATGFYNEQFF. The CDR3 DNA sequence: TGTGCCACCAGCAGAGATTGGGCAACCGGCTTCTACAATGAGCAGTTCTTC.

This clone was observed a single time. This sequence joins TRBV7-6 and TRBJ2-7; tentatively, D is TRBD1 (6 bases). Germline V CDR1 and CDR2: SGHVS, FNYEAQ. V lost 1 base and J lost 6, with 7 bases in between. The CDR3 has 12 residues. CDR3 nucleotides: TGTGCCAGCAGCTTAGGAGGGGGCGAGCAGTACTTC. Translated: CASSLGGGEQYF.